These 17 T cell receptor beta chains were sequenced from one sample in a study of blood T cell repertoires in COVID-19. Generated by immunoSEQ multiplex PCR, the TCRdb table keeps only in-frame clones and is missing some. The sample consists of about 190,000 clones, just under 80% of them appearing once. Sequences were obtained from peripheral blood. These receptors originate from a woman older than 75 with active or convalescent COVID-19.

The chain has TRBV19 and TRBJ1-5, with 7 bases matching TRBD1. Germline CDR1 is LNHDA and CDR2 is SQIVND (reference sequence). Trimming removed 3 bases from V and 0 bases from J; junction bases left unmatched: 5. The length of the CDR3 is 16 residues. The CDR3 bases are TGTGCCAGTAGTATCAGACAGGGTTATAGCAATCAGCCCCAGCATTTT. Protein: CASSIRQGYSNQPQHF.

The chain carries TRBV5-8 and TRBJ1-1; D possibly corresponds to TRBD1 (5 bases). Germline V gives CDR1 SGHTS, CDR2 YDEGEE. The CDR3 runs to 15 residues. Between the trimmed V and J ends, which lost 5 bases and 6 bases, there was a span of 20 bases. The CDR3 DNA reads TGTGCCAGCAGTTCCATTAGGACATACTCTCCTGAAGCTTTCTTT. As protein: CASSSIRTYSPEAFF.

Comment on this clone: The junction shows a germline mismatch at one end, possibly a read error. The CDR3 loop is CAGSAGTYTGELFF. The CDR3 DNA sequence: TGTGCCGGCAGTGCCGGGACTTACACCGGGGAGCTGTTTTTT. The chain couples TRBV2 to TRBJ2-2, with a possible D match to TRBD2 (6 bases). The CDR3 spans 14 residues. CDR1 SNHLY and CDR2 FYNNEI come from the germline V gene.

This clone was counted a single time. CDR3 DNA sequence: TGTGCCACCAGTGATTTGACCGGGTTGCAGTTCTTC. Translating it yields CATSDLTGLQFF. The chain employs TRBV24-1 and TRBJ2-1; D call uncertain. The CDR3 has 12 amino acids. The V gene lost 0 bases and the J gene lost 12 bases, with 8 bases spanning the gap. Germline V gene data show CDR1 as KGHDR and CDR2 as SFDVKD.

This chain links TRBV5-1 with TRBJ1-1, with D possibly being TRBD1 (6 bases). V lost 4 bases and J 7 bases, leaving 14 bases between the germline ends. This CDR3 comprises 13 residues. Germline assignment: CDR1 SGHRS and CDR2 YFSETQ. The CDR3 region has the DNA TGCGCCAGCAGCGTGGGGGGCAGGAGTGAAGCTTTCTTT. It specifies CASSVGGRSEAFF.

The chain joins TRBV6-5 to TRBJ1-1, with 8 bases matching TRBD1. The CDR3 contains 14 residues. Germline V gene data show CDR1 as MNHEY and CDR2 as SVGAGI. With 6 bases clipped from V and 5 bases from J, the junction kept 8 bases outside the gene matches. CDR3 sequence: CASSRQGARTEAFF. The CDR3, as DNA: TGTGCCAGCAGCCGTCAGGGGGCTCGGACTGAAGCTTTCTTT.

The V gene is TRBV6-5, the J gene TRBJ2-3; TRBD1 agrees at 9 bases. V lost 0 bases to trimming and J lost 5 bases; unmatched junction nucleotides: 6. This CDR3 has 16 amino acids. The germline gives CDR1 MNHEY, CDR2 SVGAGI. This CDR3 reads CASSYSRGQGKDTQYF. Here the CDR3 DNA reads TGTGCCAGCAGTTACTCCCGTGGACAGGGGAAAGATACGCAGTATTTT.

The V and J genes are TRBV7-2 and TRBJ1-2, with D maybe TRBD1 (5 bases). The V gene's germline CDR1 is SGHTA and CDR2 FQGNSA. The CDR3 extends over 15 amino acids. The V end was cut by 3 bases, the J end by 5 bases, with 16 bases between. The chain's CDR3 is CASSLTAWDGYGYTF. The CDR3 bases are TGTGCCAGCAGCTTGACAGCTTGGGATGGGTATGGCTACACCTTC.

This rearrangement joins TRBV7-9 to TRBJ1-1, with 9 bases identical to TRBD1. V was clipped by 6 bases and J by 3 bases; unmatched bases: 11. The CDR3 is made up of 16 amino acids. Germline values: CDR1 SEHNR, CDR2 FQNEAQ (reference sequence). The CDR3 sequence is CASRPTGGEWDTEAFF. The CDR3 DNA reads TGTGCCAGCAGGCCTACAGGGGGCGAATGGGACACTGAAGCTTTCTTT.

The chain is built from TRBV20-1 and TRBJ1-1; 7 bases fit TRBD1. CDR3 length equals 12 residues. V lost 3 bases, J lost 6 bases, and 4 bases stayed unmatched. The germline gives CDR1 DFQATT, CDR2 SNEGSKA (reference sequence). This CDR3 reads CSASRGQAEAFF. The CDR3 nucleotides read TGCAGTGCTAGTAGGGGGCAGGCTGAAGCTTTCTTT.

There are a few counts of this clone. This chain links TRBV6-5 with TRBJ1-6; 8 bases are shared with TRBD1. Per the germline V gene, CDR1 is MNHEY and CDR2 is SVGAGI. With 6 bases clipped from V and 10 bases from J, the junction kept 8 bases outside the gene matches. The CDR3 covers 14 residues. This chain's CDR3 is CASRGQGLSSPLHF. The CDR3, as DNA: TGTGCCAGCAGAGGACAGGGCTTAAGCTCACCCCTCCACTTT.

The rearrangement joins TRBV10-3 to TRBJ2-1; 9 nucleotides match TRBD1. V was clipped by 4 bases and J by 1 base; unmatched bases: 2. CDR3 length: 15 amino acids. Germline CDR1 and CDR2: ENHRY and SYGVKD. CDR3 coding DNA: TGTGCCATCAGTGGGACAGGGGAGTCCTACAATGAGCAGTTCTTC. Translated, it gives CAISGTGESYNEQFF.

As to this clone: Other DNA sequences of this sample code for an identical CDR3. The CDR3 DNA reads as TGTGCCAGCAGCCAAGATACAGGGGGCTGGGAGACCCAGTACTTC. Residues: CASSQDTGGWETQYF. The chain carries TRBV3-1 (or the pseudogene TRBV3-2) and TRBJ2-5; 9 positions agree with TRBD1. The CDR3 spans 15 residues. The germline V gene has CDR1 LGHDT and CDR2 YNNKEL (reference sequence). The ends lost 0 bases at V and 5 bases at J; junction bases unmatched: 4.

This chain joins TRBV5-5 and TRBJ1-2; 9 bases align to TRBD1. The CDR3 covers 14 residues. CDR1 is SGHKS, CDR2 YYEKEE, per germline (reference sequence). With 1 base clipped from V and 7 bases from J, the junction kept 5 bases outside the gene matches. CDR3 amino acids: CASSLTGGVLGYTF. CDR3 DNA: TGTGCCAGCAGCTTGACAGGGGGCGTGCTTGGCTACACCTTC.

The CDR3 loop reads CSVVRAQETQYF. The CDR3 DNA reads TGCAGCGTTGTCAGGGCTCAAGAGACCCAGTACTTC. The V gene is TRBV29-1, the J gene TRBJ2-5; a weak D match, TRBD1 (5 bases). The length of the CDR3 is 12 residues. CDR1 is SQVTM and CDR2 is ANQGSEA in the germline V gene. The V end lost 4 bases, the J end lost 2 bases, and 8 bases lay between the germline ends.

V usage is TRBV6-5 and J usage is TRBJ1-2; D not resolved. Germline V lookup: CDR1 MNHEY, CDR2 SVGAGI. The CDR3 extends over 15 amino acids. V gave up 7 bases and J gave up 2 bases, with 17 bases separating them. The CDR3 coding sequence is TGTGCCAGCAAAGCCCCTTGGCAGACAAACTATGGCTACACCTTC. Its translation is CASKAPWQTNYGYTF.

This rearrangement joins TRBV14 to TRBJ1-2, with 9 bases aligning to TRBD1. The CDR3 contains 15 residues. Looked up from germline, CDR1 is SGHDN and CDR2 is FVKESK. V shed 1 base and J 4 bases; nucleotides not matched to a gene: 4. The DNA of the CDR3 is TGTGCCAGCAGCCAAGTCGGGACAGGGCCCTATGGCTACACCTTC. Its protein is CASSQVGTGPYGYTF.